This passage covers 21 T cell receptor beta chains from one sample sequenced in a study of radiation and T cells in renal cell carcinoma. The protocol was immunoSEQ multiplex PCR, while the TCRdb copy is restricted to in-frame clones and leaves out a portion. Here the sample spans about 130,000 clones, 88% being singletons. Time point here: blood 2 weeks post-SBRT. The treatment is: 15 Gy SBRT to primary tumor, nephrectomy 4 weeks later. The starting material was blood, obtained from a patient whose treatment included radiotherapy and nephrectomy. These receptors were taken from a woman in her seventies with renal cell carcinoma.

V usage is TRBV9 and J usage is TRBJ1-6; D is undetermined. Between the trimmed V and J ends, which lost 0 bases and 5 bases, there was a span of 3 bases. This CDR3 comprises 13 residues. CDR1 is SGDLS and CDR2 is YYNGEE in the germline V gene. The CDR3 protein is CASSVEDNSPLHF. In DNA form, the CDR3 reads TGTGCCAGCAGCGTAGAGGATAATTCACCCCTCCACTTT. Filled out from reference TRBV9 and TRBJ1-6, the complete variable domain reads DSGVTQTPKHLITATGQRVTLRCSPRSGDLSVYWYQQSLDQGLQFLIQYYNGEERAKGNILERFSAQQFPDLHSELNLSSLELGDSALYFCASSVEDNSPLHFGNGTRLTVT.

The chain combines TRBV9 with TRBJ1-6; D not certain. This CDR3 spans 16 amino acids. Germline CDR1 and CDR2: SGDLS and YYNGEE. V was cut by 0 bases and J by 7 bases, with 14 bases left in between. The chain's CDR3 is CASSVDPGRRNSPLHF. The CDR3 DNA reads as TGTGCCAGCAGCGTAGACCCTGGACGGAGAAATTCACCCCTCCACTTT.

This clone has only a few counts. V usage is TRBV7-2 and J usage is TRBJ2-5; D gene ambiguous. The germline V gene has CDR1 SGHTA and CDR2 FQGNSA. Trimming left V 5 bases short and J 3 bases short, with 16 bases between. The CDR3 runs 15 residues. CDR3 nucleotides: TGTGCCAGCAGCCCACGCCGAGGTGAAAAAGAGACCCAGTACTTC. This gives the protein CASSPRRGEKETQYF.

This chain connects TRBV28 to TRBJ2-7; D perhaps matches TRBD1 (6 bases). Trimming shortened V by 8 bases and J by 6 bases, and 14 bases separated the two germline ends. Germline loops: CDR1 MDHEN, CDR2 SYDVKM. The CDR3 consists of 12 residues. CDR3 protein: CASLAGVGEQYF. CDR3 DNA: TGTGCCAGCCTGGCAGGGGTGGGCGAGCAGTACTTC.

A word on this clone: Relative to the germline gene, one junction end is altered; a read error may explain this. CDR3 amino acids: CASSSGQGVPHNEQFF. The CDR3, as DNA: TGTGCTAGCAGCTCGGGACAGGGAGTCCCCCACAATGAGCAGTTCTTC. The rearrangement links TRBV7-7 to TRBJ2-1; TRBD1 matches 9 bases. This CDR3 comprises 16 residues. Germline CDR1 is SSHAT and CDR2 is FNYEAQ (reference sequence).

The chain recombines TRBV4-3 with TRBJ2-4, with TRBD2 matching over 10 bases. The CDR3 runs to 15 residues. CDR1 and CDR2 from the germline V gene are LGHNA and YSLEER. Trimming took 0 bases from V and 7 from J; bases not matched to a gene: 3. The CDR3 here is CASSQDAGLANIQYF. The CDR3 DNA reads TGCGCCAGCAGCCAAGACGCGGGACTAGCGAACATTCAGTACTTC.

This CDR3 reads CASSEDGGLRTDTQYF. Here the CDR3 DNA reads TGTGCCAGCAGTGAGGACGGGGGGCTGAGAACAGATACGCAGTATTTT. The genes are TRBV6-1 and TRBJ2-3, with D perhaps TRBD2 (7 bases). This CDR3 comprises 16 residues. V lost 3 bases and J 3 bases, leaving 16 bases between the germline ends. Germline V lookup: CDR1 MNHNS, CDR2 SASEGT.

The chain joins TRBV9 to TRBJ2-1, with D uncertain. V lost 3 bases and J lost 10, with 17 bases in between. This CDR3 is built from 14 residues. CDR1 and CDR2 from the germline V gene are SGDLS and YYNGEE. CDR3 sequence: CASSAPRRLEEQFF. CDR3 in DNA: TGTGCCAGCAGCGCCCCCAGGCGGCTCGAGGAGCAGTTCTTC.

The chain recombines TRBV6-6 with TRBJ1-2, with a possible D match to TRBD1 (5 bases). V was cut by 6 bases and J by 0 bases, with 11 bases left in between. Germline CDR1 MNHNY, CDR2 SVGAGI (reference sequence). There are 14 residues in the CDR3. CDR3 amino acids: CASRYLTANYGYTF. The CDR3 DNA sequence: TGTGCCAGCAGATATTTGACAGCTAACTATGGCTACACCTTC.

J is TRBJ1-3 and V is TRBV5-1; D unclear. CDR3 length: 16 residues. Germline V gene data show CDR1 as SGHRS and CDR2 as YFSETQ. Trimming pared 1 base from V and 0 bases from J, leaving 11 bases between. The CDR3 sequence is CASSLYGSPSGNTIYF. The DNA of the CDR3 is TGCGCCAGCAGCTTGTATGGTTCTCCCTCTGGAAACACCATATATTTT.

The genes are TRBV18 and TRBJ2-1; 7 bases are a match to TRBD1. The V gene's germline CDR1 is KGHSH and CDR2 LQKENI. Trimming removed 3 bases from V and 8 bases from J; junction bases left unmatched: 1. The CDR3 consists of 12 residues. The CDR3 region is CASSPDRDEQFF. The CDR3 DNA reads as TGTGCCAGCTCACCCGACAGGGATGAGCAGTTCTTC. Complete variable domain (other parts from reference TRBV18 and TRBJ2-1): NAGVMQNPRHLVRRRGQEARLRCSPMKGHSHVYWYRQLPEEGLKFMVYLQKENIIDESGMPKERFSAEFPKEGPSILRIQQVVRGDSAAYFCASSPDRDEQFFGPGTRLTVL.

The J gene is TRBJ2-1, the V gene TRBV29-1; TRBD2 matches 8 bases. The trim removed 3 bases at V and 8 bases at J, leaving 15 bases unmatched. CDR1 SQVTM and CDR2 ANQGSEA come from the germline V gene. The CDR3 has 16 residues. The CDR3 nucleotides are TGCAGCGTTGATAAGTTAGGCGGGAGGCCCTGGGATGAGCAGTTCTTC. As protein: CSVDKLGGRPWDEQFF.

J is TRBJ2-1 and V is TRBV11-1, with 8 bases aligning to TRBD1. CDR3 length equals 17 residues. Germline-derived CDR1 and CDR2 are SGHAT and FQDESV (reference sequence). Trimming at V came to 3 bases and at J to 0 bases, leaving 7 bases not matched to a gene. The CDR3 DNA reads TGTGCCAGCAGCTTGGACAGGGTAGAATTCTCCTACAATGAGCAGTTCTTC. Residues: CASSLDRVEFSYNEQFF.

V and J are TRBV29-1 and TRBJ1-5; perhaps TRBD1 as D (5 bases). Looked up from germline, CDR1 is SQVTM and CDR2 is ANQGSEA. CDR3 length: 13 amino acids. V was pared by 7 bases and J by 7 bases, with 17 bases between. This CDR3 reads CSAGGGAGQPQHF. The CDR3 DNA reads TGCAGCGCCGGTGGCGGGGCGGGGCAGCCCCAGCATTTT.

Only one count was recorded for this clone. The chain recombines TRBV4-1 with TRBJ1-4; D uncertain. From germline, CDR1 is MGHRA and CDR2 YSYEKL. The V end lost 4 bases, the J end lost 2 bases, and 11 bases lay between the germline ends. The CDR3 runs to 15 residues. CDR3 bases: TGCGCCAGCAGCCCCACGAGAGGGACTAATGAAAAACTGTTTTTT. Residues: CASSPTRGTNEKLFF.

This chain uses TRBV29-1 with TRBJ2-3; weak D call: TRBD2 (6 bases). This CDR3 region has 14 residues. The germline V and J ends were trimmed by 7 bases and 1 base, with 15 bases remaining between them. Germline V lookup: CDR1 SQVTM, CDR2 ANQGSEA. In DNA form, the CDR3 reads TGCAGCGGCGGGAAGGGGACGGGCACAGATACGCAGTATTTT. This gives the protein CSGGKGTGTDTQYF.

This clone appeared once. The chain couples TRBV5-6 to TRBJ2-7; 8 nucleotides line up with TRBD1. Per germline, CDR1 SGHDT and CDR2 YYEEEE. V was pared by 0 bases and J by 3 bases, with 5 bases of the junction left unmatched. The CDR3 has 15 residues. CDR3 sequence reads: CASSLVGRGLYEQYF. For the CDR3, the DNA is TGTGCCAGCAGCTTGGTGGGCAGGGGGCTCTACGAGCAGTACTTC.

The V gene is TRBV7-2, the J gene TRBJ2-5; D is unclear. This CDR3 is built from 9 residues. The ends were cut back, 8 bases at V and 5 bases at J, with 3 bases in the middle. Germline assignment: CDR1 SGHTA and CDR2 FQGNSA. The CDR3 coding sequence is TGTGCCAGCGGGGAGACCCAGTACTTC. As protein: CASGETQYF.

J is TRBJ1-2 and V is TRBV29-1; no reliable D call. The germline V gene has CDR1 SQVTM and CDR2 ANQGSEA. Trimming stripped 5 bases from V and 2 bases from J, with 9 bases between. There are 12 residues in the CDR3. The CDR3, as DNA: TGCAGCGTTCGAGGTTGGAACTATGGCTACACCTTC. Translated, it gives CSVRGWNYGYTF.

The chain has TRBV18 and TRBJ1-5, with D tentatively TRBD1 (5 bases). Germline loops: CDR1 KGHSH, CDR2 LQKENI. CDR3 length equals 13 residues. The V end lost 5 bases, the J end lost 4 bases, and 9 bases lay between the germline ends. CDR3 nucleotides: TGTGCCAGCTCATCAGGGCCGAATCAGCCCCAGCATTTT. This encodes CASSSGPNQPQHF.

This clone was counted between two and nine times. CDR3 residues: CASSRAETLALREGYTF. The CDR3 DNA reads TGTGCCAGCTCACGTGCGGAGACATTAGCCCTAAGGGAAGGCTACACCTTC. The V and J genes are TRBV18 and TRBJ1-2, with D unresolved. Trimming removed 4 bases from V and 8 bases from J, with 26 bases in between. The CDR3 runs to 17 residues. Germline V gene sequence: CDR1 KGHSH, CDR2 LQKENI.